The sample holds a few counts of the clone carrying this T cell receptor (beta chain). The antigen is not known. Described treatment: approximately 10-day PBMC culture with coronavirus spike peptide pools or control peptides (ViraFEST assay). These data are taken from a study of vaccination and CD4 T cells after COVID-19. Study-wide background: Participants received two doses of either BNT162b2 or mRNA-1273 vaccine.

The Oncomine TCR Beta short-read assay sequenced DNA from cultured CD4+ T cells. In TCRdb, the PCR reads were re-called with MiXCR into one record per CDR3 protein. The sample lists fewer than 15,000 distinct CDR3 sequences; over 40% were seen once. This TCR derives from a human donor with COVID-19. The sample in question was cultured CD4+ T cells from blood, obtained after SARS-CoV-2 vaccination.

CDR3 loop: CSARATGNQPQHF. For the CDR3, the DNA is TGCAGTGCTAGAGCAACAGGGAATCAGCCCCAGCATTTT. The V and J genes are TRBV20-1 and TRBJ1-5; weak D call: TRBD1 (6 bases). The CDR3 has 13 amino acids. CDR1 is DFQATT and CDR2 is SNEGSKA in the germline V gene (reference sequence). Between the trimmed V and J ends, which lost 1 base and 4 bases, there was a span of 8 bases.